These T cell receptor beta chains were read from a single sample in a study of shared clonotypes between healthy human individuals. Produced via immunoSEQ multiplex PCR; TCRdb's table is partial and in-frame only. The table records 1.5 million to 2.5 million clones, roughly 95% of them present only once. The sequenced sample was naive CD8+ T cells sorted from blood. The receptors here all came from a young man in good health. Both conserved end residues are part of each CDR3. Each record gives: clone size, V gene, D gene, J gene, CDR3 protein, CDR3 DNA. The D gene is left open where the match is weak. Size is omitted from some rows. Given values are once, few, many or a class for expanded clones.

>NA|TRBV6-1|NA|TRBJ2-7
CASSTDSYYEQYF
TGTGCCAGCAGTACCGACAGTTACTACGAGCAGTACTTC
>NA|TRBV11-2|NA|TRBJ2-1
CASRDRRNDNEQFF
TGTGCCAGCAGGGACCGGCGAAACGACAATGAGCAGTTCTTC
>NA|TRBV15|NA|TRBJ2-5
CATSNLFQETQYF
TGTGCCACCAGCAATCTATTCCAAGAGACCCAGTACTTC
>NA|TRBV9|TRBD1|TRBJ1-2
CASSGQGANGYTF
TGTGCCAGCAGCGGCCAGGGGGCGAATGGCTACACCTTC
>few|TRBV9|TRBD1|TRBJ1-2
CASSGNRGVSYGYTF
TGTGCCAGCAGCGGAAACAGGGGGGTCAGCTATGGCTACACCTTC
>NA|TRBV7-8|TRBD1|TRBJ1-1
CASSSGQGYTEAFF
TGTGCCAGCAGCTCGGGACAGGGGTACACTGAAGCTTTCTTT
>NA|TRBV29-1|NA|TRBJ2-5
CSVRVTGEQYF
TGCAGCGTCAGGGTAACCGGTGAGCAGTACTTC
>NA|TRBV4-1|NA|TRBJ2-2
CASSQDAPGREGTGELFF
TGCGCCAGCAGCCAAGATGCCCCGGGCAGGGAAGGGACCGGGGAGCTGTTTTTT
>NA|TRBV27|TRBD2|TRBJ2-5
CASSQSRDYGETQYF
TGTGCCAGCAGTCAATCCCGGGACTACGGGGAGACCCAGTACTTC
>NA|TRBV4-3|NA|TRBJ2-5
CASSQDWGETQYF
TGCGCCAGCAGCCAAGATTGGGGGGAGACCCAGTACTTC
>NA|TRBV15|TRBD1|TRBJ2-5
CATSKKGQGAETQYF
TGTGCCACCAGCAAGAAGGGACAGGGGGCAGAGACCCAGTACTTC
>NA|TRBV7-8|NA|TRBJ2-7
CASSIGGSEQYF
TGTGCCAGCAGCATTGGGGGGTCCGAGCAGTACTTC
>NA|TRBV6-5|TRBD1|TRBJ2-7
CASSLRDRDYEQYF
TGTGCCAGCAGTCTCCGGGACAGGGACTACGAGCAGTACTTC
>NA|TRBV5-4|TRBD2|TRBJ2-7
CASSPTYGTRVEEQYF
TGTGCCAGCAGCCCGACTTACGGGACTAGGGTTGAAGAGCAGTACTTC
>NA|TRBV7-9|NA|TRBJ2-3
CASSSGQGSWRDTQYF
TGTGCCAGCAGCTCCGGACAAGGATCTTGGAGAGATACGCAGTATTTT
>NA|TRBV10-2|NA|TRBJ2-1
CASSESINNEQFF
TGCGCCAGCAGTGAGTCGATTAACAATGAGCAGTTCTTC
>NA|TRBV4-3|TRBD2|TRBJ2-1
CASSQESIAGGLYNEQFF
TGCGCCAGCAGCCAAGAGTCGATAGCGGGAGGCCTATACAATGAGCAGTTCTTC
>NA|TRBV5-4|NA|TRBJ2-7
CAIGLRGDSSYEQYF
TGTGCCATCGGGTTAAGGGGAGACAGCTCCTACGAGCAGTACTTC
>few|TRBV30|TRBD1|TRBJ1-1
CAWSVRGQTEAFF
TGTGCCTGGAGTGTAAGGGGGCAAACTGAAGCTTTCTTT
>NA|TRBV5-4|NA|TRBJ1-1
CASSPEGARGMNTEAFF
TGTGCCAGCAGCCCCGAAGGGGCTCGGGGTATGAACACTGAAGCTTTCTTT
>NA|TRBV27|NA|TRBJ1-5
CASSLWDGENQPQHF
TGTGCCAGCAGTTTATGGGACGGTGAAAATCAGCCCCAGCATTTT
>NA|TRBV7-9|NA|TRBJ2-2
CASSLFWDLNTGELFF
TGTGCCAGCAGCCTCTTCTGGGACCTCAACACCGGGGAGCTGTTTTTT
>NA|TRBV7-9|NA|TRBJ2-3
CASSPSDPLATDTQYF
TGTGCCAGCAGCCCGAGCGACCCGCTCGCGACAGATACGCAGTATTTT
>NA|TRBV5-1|NA|TRBJ2-7
CASSLAGGIYEQYF
TGCGCCAGCAGCTTGGCCGGGGGCATTTACGAGCAGTACTTC
>NA|TRBV5-1|NA|TRBJ2-5
CASSLVLQIQETQYF
TGCGCCAGCAGCTTGGTGTTACAGATCCAAGAGACCCAGTACTTC
>NA|TRBV27|NA|TRBJ2-3
CASSHPPTGTDTQYF
TGTGCCAGCAGTCATCCCCCGACGGGCACAGATACGCAGTATTTT
>NA|TRBV5-1|TRBD1|TRBJ2-2
CASIGTANTGELFF
TGCGCCAGCATTGGGACAGCGAACACCGGGGAGCTGTTTTTT
>NA|TRBV27|TRBD2|TRBJ2-7
CASIGRVGEQYF
TGTGCCAGCATCGGGAGGGTTGGGGAGCAGTACTTC
>NA|TRBV27|NA|TRBJ2-3
CASSLPGLTTDTQYF
TGTGCCAGCAGTTTACCGGGACTCACGACAGATACGCAGTATTTT
>NA|TRBV4-1|NA|TRBJ2-2
CASSHFQLGPGELFF
TGCGCCAGCAGCCATTTCCAGCTTGGGCCCGGGGAGCTGTTTTTT
>NA|TRBV7-2|NA|TRBJ2-3
CASSPPTGIHTDTQYF
TGTGCCAGCAGTCCTCCTACAGGGATCCATACAGATACGCAGTATTTT
>NA|TRBV5-1|NA|TRBJ1-4
CASSSSGVGEKLFF
TGCGCCAGCAGCTCCTCAGGGGTGGGTGAAAAACTGTTTTTT
>NA|TRBV11-2|TRBD2|TRBJ2-5
CASSLLAGGGETQYF
TGTGCCAGCAGCTTACTAGCGGGGGGCGGAGAGACCCAGTACTTC
>NA|TRBV10-2|NA|TRBJ1-2
CASSDAENYGYTF
TGCGCCAGCAGTGATGCGGAAAACTATGGCTACACCTTC
>NA|TRBV4-1|NA|TRBJ1-6
CASSPFGSYNSPLHF
TGCGCCAGCAGCCCCTTTGGGTCCTATAATTCACCCCTCCACTTT
>NA|TRBV11-2|NA|TRBJ2-7
CASSLFGVVNEQYF
TGTGCCAGCAGCTTATTTGGGGTTGTGAACGAGCAGTACTTC
>once|TRBV7-9|NA|TRBJ1-4
CASREDSKDEKLFF
TGTGCCAGCAGAGAAGACTCGAAAGATGAAAAACTGTTTTTT
>NA|TRBV11-2|NA|TRBJ2-4
CASSLVEGMNIQYF
TGTGCCAGCAGCTTAGTGGAGGGGATGAACATTCAGTACTTC
>NA|TRBV6-1|TRBD1|TRBJ2-3
CASSESAGGSDTQYF
TGTGCCAGCAGTGAATCGGCAGGGGGCTCAGATACGCAGTATTTT
>NA|TRBV2|TRBD2|TRBJ2-1
CASMGLAAYNEQFF
TGTGCCAGCATGGGACTAGCGGCCTACAATGAGCAGTTCTTC
>NA|TRBV6-5|TRBD2|TRBJ2-1
CASSSGGLSEQFF
TGTGCCAGCAGTTCCGGGGGGTTAAGTGAGCAGTTCTTC
>NA|TRBV6-1|NA|TRBJ2-2
CAIRTGTGELFF
TGTGCCATCAGAACAGGGACCGGGGAGCTGTTTTTT
>NA|TRBV6-1|NA|TRBJ1-3
CASSELGGRLDTIYF
TGTGCCAGCAGTGAATTAGGGGGAAGGCTAGACACCATATATTTT
>NA|TRBV5-6|NA|TRBJ2-7
CASSSLGDEQYF
TGTGCCAGCAGCTCGCTAGGGGACGAGCAGTACTTC
>NA|TRBV5-6|NA|TRBJ2-2
CASLYRIGSTGELFF
TGTGCCAGCCTTTACAGGATTGGGTCCACCGGGGAGCTGTTTTTT
>once|TRBV28|NA|TRBJ1-5
CASSLRVGGQPQHF
TGTGCCAGCAGTTTAAGAGTAGGGGGTCAGCCCCAGCATTTT
>NA|TRBV5-4|TRBD1|TRBJ2-7
CASSLGDRSYEQYF
TGTGCCAGCAGCTTAGGGGACAGGTCCTACGAGCAGTACTTC
>once|TRBV7-7|TRBD2|TRBJ2-5
CASSLLAGGQETQYF
TGTGCTAGCAGCTTACTAGCGGGGGGTCAAGAGACCCAGTACTTC
>NA|TRBV4-1|TRBD1|TRBJ2-7
CASSQIGTGVSEQYF
TGCGCCAGCAGCCAGATCGGGACAGGGGTGAGCGAGCAGTACTTC
>NA|TRBV25-1|TRBD1|TRBJ2-5
CASSEGQGAGETQYF
TGTGCCAGCAGTGAAGGGCAGGGGGCGGGTGAGACCCAGTACTTC
>NA|TRBV6-5|TRBD2|TRBJ2-5
CASSYSYSGGETQYF
TGTGCCAGCAGTTACTCGTATAGCGGGGGTGAGACCCAGTACTTC
>NA|TRBV7-9|TRBD1|TRBJ1-1
CASSLGQGDTEAFF
TGTGCCAGCAGCTTAGGACAGGGTGACACTGAAGCTTTCTTT